A single sample is the source of the 2 T cell receptor beta chains below, sequenced in a study of blood T cell repertoires in COVID-19. The data were produced by immunoSEQ multiplex PCR, yet TCRdb's version contains in-frame clones alone and is incomplete. The sample carries a few hundred thousand clones, around 83% recorded once. Sequencing used PBMCs or T cells enriched from blood (not recorded which). These TCRs come from a woman in her forties or fifties who had recovered from COVID-19.

The CDR3, as DNA: TGTGCCAGCAGGAAGAGACAGACAGATGGCTACACCTTC. It is translated as CASRKRQTDGYTF. The rearrangement joins TRBV6-5 to TRBJ1-2; D perhaps matches TRBD1 (5 bases). Between the trimmed V and J ends, which lost 6 bases and 6 bases, there was a span of 14 bases. Germline-derived CDR1 and CDR2 are MNHEY and SVGAGI. The CDR3 is 13 residues long.

CDR3 DNA sequence: TGCAGTGCTAGTCGCCAGGGGGACTATAATTCACCCCTCCACTTT. As protein: CSASRQGDYNSPLHF. V and J are TRBV20-1 and TRBJ1-6; 7 positions agree with TRBD1. CDR1 and CDR2 from the germline V gene are DFQATT and SNEGSKA (reference sequence). Germline trimming cut 3 bases from V and 3 bases from J; bases unmatched to any gene: 5. The CDR3 sequence is 15 residues long.